These 8 T cell receptor beta chains were all obtained from the same sample, sequenced in a study of human T cells and chemical hapten exposure. Each CDR3 protein gets one entry after TCRdb re-called the RACE reads with MiXCR. Of 380,000 or so distinct CDR3 sequences detected, approximately 5% appear once; the ten largest clones hold more than 8%. Time point defined: pre-sensitization, week 0. Noted treatment: therapeutic diphenylcyclopropenone sensitization with weekly scalp DPC. The material was whole blood, obtained in connection with sensitization to the hapten diphenylcyclopropenone (DPC). The source of these receptors is a woman under 30 with alopecia areata. Some clones in this sample may be carry-over from other donors' samples.

This clonotype was seen more than once but under ten times. The genes are TRBV14 and TRBJ2-7; no clear D gene. Germline V gene lookup returns CDR1 SGHDN and CDR2 FVKESK. CDR3 size: 12 residues. Trimming removed 1 base at V and 9 bases at J, with 10 bases between. CDR3: CASSQGRARQYF. The CDR3 DNA sequence: TGTGCCAGCAGCCAAGGTCGTGCGAGGCAGTACTTC.

This clonotype has only a few counts. The V and J genes are TRBV27 and TRBJ1-4; tentative D call: TRBD1 (5 bases). There are 15 residues in the CDR3. CDR1 is MNHEY, CDR2 SMNVEV, per germline (reference sequence). The germline V and J ends were trimmed by 3 bases and 7 bases, with 15 bases remaining between them. For the CDR3, the DNA is TGTGCCAGCAGTTTGGGGACCGCGGGGGTTGAAAAACTGTTTTTT. This translates into CASSLGTAGVEKLFF.

The chain couples TRBV20-1 to TRBJ2-1; D not certain. This CDR3 region has 16 residues. Germline V lookup: CDR1 DFQATT, CDR2 SNEGSKA (reference sequence). V was cut by 0 bases and J by 4 bases, with 16 bases left in between. The CDR3 reads CSARERDMPTYNEQFF. The CDR3 DNA reads as TGCAGTGCTAGAGAGCGAGACATGCCAACTTACAATGAGCAGTTCTTC.

This clonotype was observed a few times. The rearrangement links TRBV4-2 to TRBJ1-1; D uncertain. Looked up from germline, CDR1 is LGHNA and CDR2 is YNFKEQ. The CDR3 is 12 residues long. Trimming cost V 4 bases and J 7 bases, with 10 bases left between them. DNA for the CDR3: TGTGCCAGCAGCCTCCCAGGTAATGAAGCTTTCTTT. Translating gives CASSLPGNEAFF.

This clonotype showed up many times. This chain links TRBV6-5 with TRBJ2-5; maybe TRBD1 (6 bases). Trimming stripped 4 bases from V and 1 base from J, with 13 bases between. Germline-derived CDR1 and CDR2 are MNHEY and SVGAGI. This CDR3 has 15 residues. Written as DNA, the CDR3 is TGTGCCAGCAGTTCGTCAGGGGCCCTCCAAGAGACCCAGTACTTC. It yields the protein CASSSSGALQETQYF.

This chain uses TRBV14 with TRBJ2-7; 9 bases align to TRBD2. The CDR3 sequence is 15 residues long. J lost 6 bases, V lost 4 bases, and 10 bases had no gene match. Germline CDR1 SGHDN, CDR2 FVKESK. The CDR3 bases are TGTGCCAGCAGCCCTAAGGTCCTAGCGGGATGCGAGCAGTACTTC. This gives the protein CASSPKVLAGCEQYF.

The chain carries TRBV27 and TRBJ2-7; possibly TRBD2 for D (6 bases). Germline V lookup: CDR1 MNHEY, CDR2 SMNVEV (reference sequence). With 5 bases removed from V and 3 bases from J, the gap between germline ends came to 20 bases. There are 16 residues in the CDR3. In DNA, the CDR3 is TGTGCCAGCAGTCTCCTATCGGGGGTAACCGGCTACGAGCAGTACTTC. Amino acid sequence: CASSLLSGVTGYEQYF.

In this sample, this clonotype turned up a few times. This sequence joins TRBV7-9 and TRBJ2-3, with no clear D. The CDR3 has 12 residues. The V gene's germline CDR1 is SEHNR and CDR2 FQNEAQ (reference sequence). The germline V and J ends were trimmed by 5 bases and 8 bases, with 11 bases remaining between them. Here the CDR3 reads CASSPAVGTQYF. The CDR3, as DNA: TGTGCCAGCAGCCCGGCCGTTGGTACGCAGTATTTT.